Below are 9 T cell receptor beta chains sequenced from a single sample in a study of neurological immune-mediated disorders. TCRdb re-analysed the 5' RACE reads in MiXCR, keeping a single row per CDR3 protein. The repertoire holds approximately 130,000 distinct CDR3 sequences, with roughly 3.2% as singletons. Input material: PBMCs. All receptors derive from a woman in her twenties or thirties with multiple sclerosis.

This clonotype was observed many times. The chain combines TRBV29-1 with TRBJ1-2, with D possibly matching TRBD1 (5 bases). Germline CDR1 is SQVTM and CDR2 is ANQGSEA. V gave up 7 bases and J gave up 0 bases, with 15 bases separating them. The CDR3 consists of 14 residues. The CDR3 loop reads CSATAGTANYGYTF. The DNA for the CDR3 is TGCAGCGCAACCGCCGGGACCGCTAACTATGGCTACACCTTC.

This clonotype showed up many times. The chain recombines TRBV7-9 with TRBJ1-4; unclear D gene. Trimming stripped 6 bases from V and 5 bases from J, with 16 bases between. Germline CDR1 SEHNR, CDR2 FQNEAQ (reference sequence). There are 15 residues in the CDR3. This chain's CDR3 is CASSGYPSGNEKLFF. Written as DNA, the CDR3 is TGTGCCAGCAGTGGATACCCCAGTGGCAATGAAAAACTGTTTTTT. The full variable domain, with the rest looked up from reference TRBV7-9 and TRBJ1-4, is DTGVSQNPRHKITKRGQNVTFRCDPISEHNRLYWYRQTLGQGPEFLTYFQNEAQLEKSRLLSDRFSAERPKGSFSTLEIQRTEQGDSAMYLCASSGYPSGNEKLFFGSGTQLSVL.

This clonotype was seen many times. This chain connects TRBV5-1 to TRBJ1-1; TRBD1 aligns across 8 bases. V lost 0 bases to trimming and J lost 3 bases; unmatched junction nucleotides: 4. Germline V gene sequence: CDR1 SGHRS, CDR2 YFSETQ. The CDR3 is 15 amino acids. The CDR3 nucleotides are TGCGCCAGCAGCTTGGCCACAGGGGGAGACACTGAAGCTTTCTTT. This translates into CASSLATGGDTEAFF.

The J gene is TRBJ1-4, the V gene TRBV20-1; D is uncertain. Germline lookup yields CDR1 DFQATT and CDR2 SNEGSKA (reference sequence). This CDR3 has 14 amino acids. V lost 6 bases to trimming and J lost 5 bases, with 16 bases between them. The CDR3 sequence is CSAPTAFKNEKLFF. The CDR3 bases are TGCAGTGCGCCTACAGCTTTCAAAAATGAAAAACTGTTTTTT.

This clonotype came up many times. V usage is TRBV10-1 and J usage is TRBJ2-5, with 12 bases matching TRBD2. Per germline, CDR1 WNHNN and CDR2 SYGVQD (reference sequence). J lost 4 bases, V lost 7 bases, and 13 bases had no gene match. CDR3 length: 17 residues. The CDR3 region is CASTGTSGPPLVETQYF. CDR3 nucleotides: TGCGCCAGCACAGGGACTAGCGGGCCCCCACTGGTAGAGACCCAGTACTTC.

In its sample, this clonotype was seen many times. DNA for the CDR3: TGCAGTGCTAGAGTTACTAGCGGGAGGGCCGGTGAGCAGTTCTTC. It yields the protein CSARVTSGRAGEQFF. The J gene is TRBJ2-1, the V gene TRBV20-1; 13 bases fit TRBD2. Trimming took 1 base from V and 9 from J; bases not matched to a gene: 6. This CDR3 is 15 amino acids long. The germline V gene encodes CDR1 DFQATT and CDR2 SNEGSKA (reference sequence).

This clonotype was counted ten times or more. This CDR3 is CASSLRDIGGYTF. The CDR3 DNA sequence: TGTGCCAGCAGTCTCCGGGACATTGGTGGCTACACCTTC. J is TRBJ1-2 and V is TRBV12-3 or TRBV12-4; a possible D gene is TRBD1 (6 bases). The CDR3 is made up of 13 amino acids. V was trimmed by 5 bases and J by 7 bases, leaving 14 bases between them.

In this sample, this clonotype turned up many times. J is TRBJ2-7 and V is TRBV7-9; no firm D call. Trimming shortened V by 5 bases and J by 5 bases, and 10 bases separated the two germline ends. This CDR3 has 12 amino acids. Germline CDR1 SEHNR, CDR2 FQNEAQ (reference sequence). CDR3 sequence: CASSLTSHEQYF. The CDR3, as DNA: TGTGCCAGCAGCCTCACGAGTCACGAGCAGTACTTC.

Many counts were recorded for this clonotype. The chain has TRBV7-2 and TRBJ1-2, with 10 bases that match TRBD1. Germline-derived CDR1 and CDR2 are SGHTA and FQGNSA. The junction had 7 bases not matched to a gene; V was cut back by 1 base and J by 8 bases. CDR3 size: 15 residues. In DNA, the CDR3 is TGTGCCAGCAGCTTAGATACCGGGACAGGGGTCGGCTACACCTTC. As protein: CASSLDTGTGVGYTF.